This T cell receptor (beta chain) comes out of a study of immune evolution from preneoplasia to lung adenocarcinoma. Study outcomes and limitations: Later-stage lesions appeared to have more T cells, more diversity, less clonality. Normal lung had the highest top T cell clone frequencies.

About this clone: What it binds is not known.

The V segment lost 3 bases and the J segment 7 bases; nucleotides outside the gene matches: 15. The length of the CDR3 is 16 residues. In germline, CDR1 is SQVTM, CDR2 ANQGSEA. Between the mid-2010s and the late 2010s, patients underwent resection in Japan or China. H&E slides confirmed each diagnosis, reviewed by two pathologists independently. Assay: immunoSEQ multiplex PCR; the TCRdb copy retains only in-frame clones and omits some. The sample yields 4,500 to 5,500 clones, around 80% seen once. This clonotype was obtained from an older donor with lung adenocarcinoma. The V and J genes are TRBV29-1 and TRBJ1-2, with TRBD1 matching over 9 bases. The sequenced sample was FFPE adjacent normal lung tissue. The CDR3 nucleotides read TGCAGCGTTGATCATAGCACAGGACAGGGGAGGAGTGGCTACACCTTC. Its translation: CSVDHSTGQGRSGYTF.